This entry lists 26 T cell receptor beta chains sequenced from one sample in a study of beta chain features in type 1 diabetes. Study-wide points: Shortening of TCRB CDR3s, moderate but significant, appeared in all four CD4+ subsets of Type 1 diabetes patients.

Reverse transcription of all isolated RNA meant that expressed TCRB transcripts were sequenced. Sequenced by immunoSEQ multiplex PCR; TCRdb stores in-frame clones only, minus some. Here the sample spans around 340,000 clones, approximately 10% being singletons. The antigens these receptors bind are not known. The sequenced material came from central memory CD4+ T cells from blood. These receptors originate from a man younger than 45 with type 1 diabetes.

In this sample, this clone turned up a few times. CDR3: CSVAAGGANVLTF. CDR3 DNA: TGCAGCGTGGCGGCCGGAGGGGCCAACGTCCTGACTTTC. The V gene is TRBV29-1, the J gene TRBJ2-6; unclear D gene. This CDR3 comprises 13 residues. V was pared by 6 bases and J by 4 bases, with 10 bases between. Germline V CDR1 and CDR2: SQVTM, ANQGSEA.

V is TRBV7-2 and J is TRBJ1-2; unclear D gene. Trimming left V 5 bases short and J 5 bases short, with 15 bases between. This CDR3 is built from 14 residues. The germline CDR1 and CDR2 sequences are SGHTA and FQGNSA. The CDR3 loop is CASSAPSGIYGYTF. The DNA for the CDR3 is TGTGCCAGCAGCGCTCCGTCGGGGATTTATGGCTACACCTTC.

This clone appeared a few times. The chain joins TRBV2 to TRBJ2-4; no clear D gene. CDR3 size: 13 residues. The V end lost 1 base, the J end lost 2 bases, and 3 bases lay between the germline ends. Germline loops: CDR1 SNHLY, CDR2 FYNNEI. This chain's CDR3 is CASSEESKNIQYF. The CDR3 bases are TGTGCCAGCAGTGAAGAGTCCAAAAACATTCAGTACTTC.

The gene calls are TRBV4-3 and TRBJ1-1; D possibly corresponds to TRBD1 (5 bases). This CDR3 region has 13 residues. CDR1 is LGHNA, CDR2 YSLEER, per germline. V lost 0 bases to trimming and J lost 5 bases, with 7 bases between them. CDR3 residues: CASSQDRETEAFF. The CDR3 DNA sequence: TGCGCCAGCAGCCAAGACAGGGAGACTGAAGCTTTCTTT.

Notes on this clone: Other nucleotide sequences in the sample specify the same CDR3. The chain couples TRBV6-5 to TRBJ1-1; D ambiguous. V was pared by 6 bases and J by 0 bases, with 8 bases between. The germline V gene has CDR1 MNHEY and CDR2 SVGAGI. The CDR3 is made up of 13 amino acids. The DNA for the CDR3 is TGTGCCAGCAGATTGGGAATGAACACTGAAGCTTTCTTT. It encodes CASRLGMNTEAFF.

The gene calls are TRBV30 and TRBJ1-1; D uncertain. V dropped 5 bases and J dropped 1 base, with 11 bases sitting between them. CDR1 and CDR2 (germline): GTSNPN, SVGIG (reference sequence). This CDR3 has 13 residues. The CDR3 spells CAWDRAQNTEAFF. The CDR3 DNA reads TGTGCCTGGGATAGGGCACAGAACACTGAAGCTTTCTTT. The entire variable domain, with the rest obtained from reference TRBV30 and TRBJ1-1, is as follows: SQTIHQWPATLVQPVGSPLSLECTVEGTSNPNLYWYRQAAGRGLQLLFYSVGIGQISSEVPQNLSASRPQDRQFILSSKKLLLSDSGFYLCAWDRAQNTEAFFGQGTRLTVV.

This clone has a handful of counts. The chain uses TRBV9 and TRBJ2-7; 11 bases fit TRBD2. J lost 0 bases, V lost 4 bases, and 6 bases had no gene match. Germline V gene lookup returns CDR1 SGDLS and CDR2 YYNGEE. This CDR3 is 16 amino acids long. The CDR3 loop reads CASSITGTSGSYEQYF. The CDR3 DNA reads TGTGCCAGCAGCATTACCGGGACTAGCGGCTCCTACGAGCAGTACTTC.

This clone was detected a few times. The chain has TRBV10-3 and TRBJ2-7; 7 bases are a match to TRBD2. The germline CDR1 and CDR2 sequences are ENHRY and SYGVKD. This CDR3 is built from 15 residues. The J segment lost 0 bases and the V segment lost 10 bases, leaving 12 bases of the junction unmatched. The CDR3 is CATSAAGSDSYEQYF. In nucleotides, the CDR3 is TGTGCCACCAGCGCAGCGGGGTCCGACTCCTACGAGCAGTACTTC.

This clone was counted a few times. This chain connects TRBV27 to TRBJ1-2; 7 bases align to TRBD1. This CDR3 has 13 amino acids. CDR1 and CDR2 (germline): MNHEY, SMNVEV (reference sequence). The V and J ends lost 5 bases and 2 bases, in that order; junction bases with no gene match: 2. For the CDR3, the DNA is TGTGCCAGCAGTCGACAGGGCAACTATGGCTACACCTTC. It specifies CASSRQGNYGYTF.

The chain uses TRBV30 and TRBJ1-2; 8 bases map to TRBD1. The CDR3 extends over 16 amino acids. CDR1 GTSNPN and CDR2 SVGIG come from the germline V gene (reference sequence). V gave up 2 bases and J gave up 8 bases; unmatched junction bases: 16. CDR3: CAWSTVRGLVWDGYTF. For the CDR3, the DNA is TGTGCCTGGAGTACGGTCAGGGGGCTCGTGTGGGACGGCTACACCTTC.

This clone was detected a few times. The CDR3 DNA sequence: TGTGCCAGCAGCCACGGGACAGGGATGGGGGCTAATGAAAAACTGTTTTTT. Translated, it gives CASSHGTGMGANEKLFF. The rearrangement joins TRBV7-9 to TRBJ1-4; 9 positions agree with TRBD1. V lost 5 bases to trimming and J lost 3 bases; unmatched junction nucleotides: 10. The length of the CDR3 is 17 residues. From germline, CDR1 is SEHNR and CDR2 FQNEAQ (reference sequence).

This chain connects TRBV7-2 to TRBJ1-1, with TRBD1 matching 9 bases. This CDR3 is 15 amino acids long. Germline V lookup: CDR1 SGHTA, CDR2 FQGNSA. Trimming took 3 bases from V and 5 from J; bases not matched to a gene: 7. CDR3: CASSFTGGARTEAFF. The DNA for the CDR3 is TGTGCCAGCAGCTTTACAGGGGGCGCGAGGACTGAAGCTTTCTTT.

The chain employs TRBV5-1 and TRBJ2-2; D ambiguous. Germline V lookup: CDR1 SGHRS, CDR2 YFSETQ. The CDR3 totals 14 residues. Trimming removed 0 bases from V and 5 bases from J, with 8 bases in between. CDR3 DNA: TGCGCCAGCAGCTTGGTCGCCTGGACCGGGGAGCTGTTTTTT. Translating it yields CASSLVAWTGELFF.

This clone was seen a few times. The chain uses TRBV10-3 and TRBJ1-2; 9 bases map to TRBD1. CDR1 ENHRY and CDR2 SYGVKD come from the germline V gene. With V trimmed by 2 bases and J by 6 bases, 4 bases remained unmatched. The CDR3 totals 14 residues. The CDR3 coding sequence is TGTGCCATCAGTGAGAGACAGGGGGAGAATGGCTACACCTTC. Its protein product is CAISERQGENGYTF.

Notes on this clone: In the same sample, other DNA sequences code for this CDR3. J is TRBJ1-5 and V is TRBV30; weak D call: TRBD1 (5 bases). Trimming pared 1 base from V and 4 bases from J, leaving 8 bases between. CDR1 GTSNPN and CDR2 SVGIG come from the germline V gene (reference sequence). This CDR3 comprises 13 residues. The CDR3 here is CAWSGTLNQPQHF. CDR3 bases: TGTGCCTGGAGTGGGACACTAAATCAGCCCCAGCATTTT.

The chain links TRBV5-6 to TRBJ2-6, with D hard to call. CDR1 is SGHDT, CDR2 YYEEEE, per germline. Trimming shortened V by 4 bases and J by 0 bases, and 11 bases separated the two germline ends. The CDR3 covers 16 residues. The CDR3 bases are TGTGCCAGCAGCGATCTTCTCGGCTCTGGGGCCAACGTCCTGACTTTC. It codes for CASSDLLGSGANVLTF.

The table lists this clone with a few counts. The rearrangement links TRBV7-9 to TRBJ1-2; 7 nucleotides agree with TRBD1. The CDR3 is 14 residues long. The germline gives CDR1 SEHNR, CDR2 FQNEAQ (reference sequence). With V trimmed by 6 bases and J by 4 bases, 8 bases remained unmatched. This chain's CDR3 is CASRDTGVGYGYTF. CDR3 DNA: TGTGCCAGCAGGGACACAGGGGTAGGCTATGGCTACACCTTC.

This clone was found a few times. The CDR3 DNA sequence: TGCAGTGCATCGGACGATCCGAGGGCTTTCTTT. It codes for CSASDDPRAFF. The chain joins TRBV20-1 to TRBJ1-1; D call uncertain. Trimming left V 6 bases short and J 11 bases short, with 16 bases between. Germline lookup yields CDR1 DFQATT and CDR2 SNEGSKA (reference sequence). The CDR3 covers 11 residues.

This clone has only a few counts. This sequence joins TRBV11-2 and TRBJ2-4; 7 positions agree with TRBD1. CDR3 length: 15 amino acids. The V gene end was trimmed by 6 bases and the J gene end by 4 bases; junction bases not matched to a gene: 9. Germline assignment: CDR1 SGHAT and CDR2 FQNNGV. CDR3 region: CASRQDRWRKNIQYF. CDR3 DNA: TGTGCCAGCAGACAGGACAGGTGGAGAAAAAACATTCAGTACTTC. Full variable domain (remainder filled in from reference TRBV11-2 and TRBJ2-4): EAGVAQSPRYKIIEKRQSVAFWCNPISGHATLYWYQQILGQGPKLLIQFQNNGVVDDSQLPKDRFSAERLKGVDSTLKIQPAKLEDSAVYLCASRQDRWRKNIQYFGAGTRLSVL.

This clone appeared a few times. This sequence joins TRBV13 and TRBJ2-5; no reliable D call. Trimming pared 1 base from V and 2 bases from J, leaving 8 bases between. Germline loops: CDR1 PRHDT, CDR2 FYEKMQ (reference sequence). The CDR3 has 14 amino acids. The CDR3 spells CASSLASQQETQYF. The DNA of the CDR3 is TGTGCCAGCAGCTTAGCGTCACAGCAAGAGACCCAGTACTTC. Together with reference TRBV13 and TRBJ2-5, the CDR3 gives the full variable domain: AAGVIQSPRHLIKEKRETATLKCYPIPRHDTVYWYQQGPGQDPQFLISFYEKMQSDKGSIPDRFSAQQFSDYHSELNMSSLELGDSALYFCASSLASQQETQYFGPGTRLLVL.

The chain joins TRBV27 to TRBJ1-4; unclear D gene. V was clipped by 6 bases and J by 7 bases, with 6 bases between them. Germline assignment: CDR1 MNHEY and CDR2 SMNVEV (reference sequence). The CDR3 contains 11 residues. Here the CDR3 reads CASRDGEKLFF. CDR3 nucleotide sequence: TGTGCCAGCAGGGACGGTGAAAAACTGTTTTTT.

The rearrangement links TRBV29-1 to TRBJ2-7; 9 bases align to TRBD1. V shed 7 bases and J 3 bases; nucleotides not matched to a gene: 7. This CDR3 has 13 amino acids. Germline loops: CDR1 SQVTM, CDR2 ANQGSEA. CDR3: CSGRGQGDYEQYF. CDR3 bases: TGCAGCGGTAGGGGACAGGGCGACTACGAGCAGTACTTC.

This clone came up a few times. The chain links TRBV18 to TRBJ2-5; 10 positions match TRBD1. J lost 5 bases, V lost 0 bases, and 3 bases had no gene match. CDR3 length: 15 residues. Germline CDR1 and CDR2: KGHSH and LQKENI. CDR3 DNA sequence: TGTGCCAGCTCACCACCCGGGACAGGGGAGGAGACCCAGTACTTC. As protein: CASSPPGTGEETQYF. Variable domain in full (rest from reference TRBV18 and TRBJ2-5): NAGVMQNPRHLVRRRGQEARLRCSPMKGHSHVYWYRQLPEEGLKFMVYLQKENIIDESGMPKERFSAEFPKEGPSILRIQQVVRGDSAAYFCASSPPGTGEETQYFGPGTRLLVL.

This clone was recorded a few times. The chain uses TRBV4-1 and TRBJ1-1, with a possible D match to TRBD1 (6 bases). CDR3 length: 17 amino acids. V shed 0 bases and J shed 0 bases, with 14 bases lying between them. The germline V gene has CDR1 MGHRA and CDR2 YSYEKL. The CDR3 is CASSQDTGLGMNTEAFF. The CDR3 DNA reads TGCGCCAGCAGCCAAGATACAGGGTTAGGGATGAACACTGAAGCTTTCTTT.

This sequence joins TRBV6-1 and TRBJ1-4; 8 bases agree with TRBD1. CDR3 length: 15 residues. The germline CDR1 and CDR2 sequences are MNHNS and SASEGT. The ends lost 5 bases at V and 10 bases at J; junction bases unmatched: 12. This CDR3 reads CASSNQGAQGVKLFF. CDR3 nucleotide sequence: TGTGCCAGCAGTAATCAGGGGGCGCAGGGGGTAAAACTGTTTTTT.

This clone was counted only a few times. J is TRBJ2-6 and V is TRBV7-9; D is unresolved. Germline assignment: CDR1 SEHNR and CDR2 FQNEAQ (reference sequence). CDR3 length: 14 residues. The V gene lost 3 bases and the J gene lost 0 bases, with 3 bases spanning the gap. The CDR3 loop reads CASSLDSGANVLTF. The CDR3 DNA reads TGTGCCAGCAGCTTGGACTCTGGGGCCAACGTCCTGACTTTC.